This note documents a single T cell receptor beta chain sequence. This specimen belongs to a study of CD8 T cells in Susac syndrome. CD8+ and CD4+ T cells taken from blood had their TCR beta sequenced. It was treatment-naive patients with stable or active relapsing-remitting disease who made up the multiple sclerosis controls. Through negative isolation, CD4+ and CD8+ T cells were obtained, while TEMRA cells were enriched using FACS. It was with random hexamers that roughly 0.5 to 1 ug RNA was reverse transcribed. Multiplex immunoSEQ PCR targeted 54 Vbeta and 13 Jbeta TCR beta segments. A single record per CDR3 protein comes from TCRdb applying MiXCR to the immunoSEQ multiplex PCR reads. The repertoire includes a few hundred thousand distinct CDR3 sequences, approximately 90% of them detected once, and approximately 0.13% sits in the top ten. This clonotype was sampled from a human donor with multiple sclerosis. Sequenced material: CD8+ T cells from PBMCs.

The CDR3, as DNA: TGCGCCAGCAGCTTGGTATGGGTACAGGGGGCGCGGGAGACCCAGTACTTC. It encodes CASSLVWVQGARETQYF. The chain joins TRBV5-1 to TRBJ2-5, with TRBD1 matching 9 bases. CDR3 length equals 17 residues. The V and J ends lost 0 bases and 5 bases, in that order; junction bases with no gene match: 11. Germline V gene sequence: CDR1 SGHRS, CDR2 YFSETQ.